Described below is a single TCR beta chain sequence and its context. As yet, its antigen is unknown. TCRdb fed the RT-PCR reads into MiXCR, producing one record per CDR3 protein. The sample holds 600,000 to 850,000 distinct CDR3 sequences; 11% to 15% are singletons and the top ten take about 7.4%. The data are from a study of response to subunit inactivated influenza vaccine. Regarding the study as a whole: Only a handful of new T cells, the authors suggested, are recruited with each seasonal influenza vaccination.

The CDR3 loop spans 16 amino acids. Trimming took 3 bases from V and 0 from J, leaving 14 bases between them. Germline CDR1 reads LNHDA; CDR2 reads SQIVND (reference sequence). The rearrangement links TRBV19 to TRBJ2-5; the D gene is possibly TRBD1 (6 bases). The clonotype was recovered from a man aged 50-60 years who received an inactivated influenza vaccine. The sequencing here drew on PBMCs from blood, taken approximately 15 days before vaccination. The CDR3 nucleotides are TGTGCCAGTAGTATTGGGCTGGGACACAACCAAGAGACCCAGTACTTC. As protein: CASSIGLGHNQETQYF. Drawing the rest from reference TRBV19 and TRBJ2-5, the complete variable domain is DGGITQSPKYLFRKEGQNVTLSCEQNLNHDAMYWYRQDPGQGLRLIYYSQIVNDFQKGDIAEGYSVSREKKESFPLTVTSAQKNPTAFYLCASSIGLGHNQETQYFGPGTRLLVL.